The T cell receptor beta chain described here comes from a study of identical twins (dated by TCRdb to 2016 to 2017). Turning to the overall study: TCR alpha and beta repertoires from monozygotic twins, unrelated adults of various ages and cord blood were deep-sequenced to test whether fetal clonotypes persist. To rule out contamination, the twin experiments were replicated at different times with different library preparation protocols. What the authors observed across the whole study: Because the same donors could not be followed over many years, conclusions were based on cross-sectional statistical analysis. In beta out-of-frame sequences, excess twin sharing was weaker, because having fewer shared sequences lowered the signal-to-noise ratio. Abundant cord blood beta clonotypes carried fewer insertions; young adult naive repertoires showed a weaker similar trend, while memory repertoires showed none. Invariant T cells such as MAIT and iNKT could partly confound zero-insertion analyses, though diverse VJ usage argued against this for most clonotypes. Out-of-frame TCR alpha sequences shared between twins showed an excess of low generation-probability sequences compared with coincidental sharing between unrelated individuals. In monozygotic twins, out-of-frame TCR alpha sharing was systematically underestimated by recombination models, although the models agreed with sharing between unrelated individuals.

Only healthy Caucasian donors were included. Three pairs of female monozygotic twins, all aged about 18 to 29 years, were included in the twin cohort. Positive isolation kits from Invitrogen were used to isolate CD4+ and CD8+ T cell populations. A word on this clonotype: Its antigen is currently not known. No much larger clone exists at a distance of one base, and base qualities are not known.

The germline V gene (reference sequence) specifies MNHEY as CDR1 and SMNVEV as CDR2. The CDR3 contains 13 residues, cysteine and phenylalanine counted. Only CDR3 DNA is held: 39 bases, read in frame from base 1. V is reduced by 4 bases and J by 4 bases, leaving a spacing of 10 bases between them. The library was obtained by 5' RACE. Instrument on record: Illumina HiSeq 2000. A universal primer binding site was added through template switching, and the final cDNA carried a unique molecular identifier so that TCR cDNA molecules could be counted accurately. First-strand cDNA for TCR alpha and beta chains was synthesized from specific primers in the conserved constant-segment region. To control for contamination, every cDNA library carried two barcodes: a SMART-Mk sample barcode plus Illumina barcodes. TruSeq adapter sequences along with Illumina sample barcodes were introduced in two successive PCR steps. The Illumina HiSeq platform was used with custom primers to sequence TCR alpha and beta cDNA libraries. The paper's processing steps were these. MiGEC was used to process raw reads and extract unique molecular identifiers, and MiXCR was used to find CDR3 positions. Recombination models were inferred per individual with the repgenHMM and IGoR tools using an EM algorithm. The tcR package in R was used for shared clonotype analysis, with sharing normalized by the product of cloneset sizes. To study raw recombination without the effects of thymic and clonal selection, out-of-frame nonproductive sequences were analyzed. TCRdb reanalyzed the raw reads on its own, using fastp at Q25 for trimming and MiXCR for clone calling, and kept in-frame beta chains. Entries that share a CDR3 protein sequence are merged under the most common genes and DNA. These V and J calls are TCRdb output, not the study's own analysis. Here the sample has about 340,000 distinct CDR3 sequences; 9% to 15% occur a single time. The top ten clones comprise 7.2% of the sample.

In addition, the sample was reused for a study of yellow fever vaccine responses in identical twins. The second study reports: According to the authors, the vaccine-induced T cell response in identical twins seemed to be partly convergent and partly specific to each individual. In the study, vaccine-responding T cell clones were precisely tracked in identical twins.

Sequencing used CD8+ T cells sorted from blood. The clonotype originates from a woman younger than 35 in good health. Here the chain combines TRBV27 and TRBJ1-1; no D segment can be confidently identified. Here is the DNA: TGTGCCAGCAGTTCCTACGGAACCACTGAAGCTTTCTTT. Translated, this is CASSSYGTTEAFF.